The present T cell receptor (beta chain) was sequenced within a study of CD8 T cells in Susac syndrome. Germline-derived CDR1 and CDR2 are SGHDT and YYEEEE. The CDR3 has 15 residues. The junction had 9 bases not matched to a gene; V was cut back by 2 bases and J by 5 bases. RNA was extracted with the RNeasy kit, and a quantity of roughly 0.5 to 1 ug was reverse transcribed using random hexamers. Amplification of the TCR beta CDR3 was carried out by immunoSEQ multiplex PCR, which spanned a total of 54 Vbeta and 13 Jbeta segments. TCRdb reprocessed the immunoSEQ multiplex PCR reads with MiXCR, giving one entry per CDR3 protein. The sample lists 150,000 to 200,000 distinct CDR3 sequences; approximately 94% were seen once. In this sample, this clonotype turned up once.

Sequencing was performed on CD4+ T cells from PBMCs. This TCR was sampled from a human donor with multiple sclerosis. This chain connects TRBV5-6 to TRBJ2-5; TRBD1 agrees at 7 bases. The CDR3 DNA is TGTGCCAGCAGCTTTCAGGGGGACGGCGTGGAGACCCAGTACTTC. Protein product: CASSFQGDGVETQYF.